This T cell receptor beta chain appears in the sequencing data of a study of radiotherapy plus CTLA-4 blockade in lung cancer. Study information: Objective responses were recorded in about a sixth of patients, with disease control recorded in 25% to 40%. Study-level results: The best prediction of response reportedly came from early blood T cell clone dynamics, with interferon-beta. Tumor-derived TCR clones expanded in blood after radiotherapy plus ipilimumab.

With regard to this clone: The antigen is not known.

V shed 6 bases and J shed 5 bases, with 16 bases lying between them. The CDR3 extends over 13 amino acids. In germline, CDR1 is SQVTM, CDR2 ANQGSEA. Produced via immunoSEQ multiplex PCR; TCRdb's table is partial and in-frame only. In the table there are about 110,000 clones, 85% of which are singletons. The sequenced sample was peripheral blood, obtained from a patient treated with radiotherapy plus ipilimumab. V is TRBV29-1 and J is TRBJ1-2; the D gene is possibly TRBD1 (6 bases). This TCR was recovered from a human donor with non-small cell lung cancer that progressed on radiotherapy plus ipilimumab. Some clones in this sample may be carry-over from other donors' samples. The CDR3 sequence: CSVQLQGRYGYTF. The CDR3 DNA sequence: TGCAGCGTCCAACTCCAGGGGAGATATGGCTACACCTTC. Together with reference TRBV29-1 and TRBJ1-2, the CDR3 gives the full variable domain: SAVISQKPSRDICQRGTSLTIQCQVDSQVTMMFWYRQQPGQSLTLIATANQGSEATYESGFVIDKFPISRPNLTFSTLTVSNMSPEDSSIYLCSVQLQGRYGYTFGSGTRLTVV.